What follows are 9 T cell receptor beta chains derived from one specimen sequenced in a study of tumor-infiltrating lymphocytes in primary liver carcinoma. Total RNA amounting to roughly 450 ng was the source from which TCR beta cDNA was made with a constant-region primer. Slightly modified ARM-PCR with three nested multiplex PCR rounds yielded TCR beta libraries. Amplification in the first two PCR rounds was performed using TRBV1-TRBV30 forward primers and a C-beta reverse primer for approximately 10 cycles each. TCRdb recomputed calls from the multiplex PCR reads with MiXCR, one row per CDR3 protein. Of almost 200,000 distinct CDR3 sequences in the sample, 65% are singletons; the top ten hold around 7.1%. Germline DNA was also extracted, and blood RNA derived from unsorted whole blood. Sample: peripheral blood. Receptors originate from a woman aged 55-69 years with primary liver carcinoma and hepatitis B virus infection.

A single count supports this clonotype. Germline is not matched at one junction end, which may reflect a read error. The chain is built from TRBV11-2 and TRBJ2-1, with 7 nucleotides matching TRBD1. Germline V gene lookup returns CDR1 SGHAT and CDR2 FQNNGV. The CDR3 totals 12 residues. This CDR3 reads CANSLVLTGETF. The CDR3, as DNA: TGTGCCAACAGCCTAGTTCTCACAGGGGAAACCTTC.

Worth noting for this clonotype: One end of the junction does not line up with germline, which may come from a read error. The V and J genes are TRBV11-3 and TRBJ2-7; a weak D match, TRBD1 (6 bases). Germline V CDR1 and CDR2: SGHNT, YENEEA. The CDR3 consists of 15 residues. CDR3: CARSLSAGESHEQYF. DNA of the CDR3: TGTGCCAGGAGCTTAAGTGCAGGGGAATCCCACGAGCAGTACTTC.

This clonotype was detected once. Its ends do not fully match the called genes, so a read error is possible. The CDR3 nucleotides read TGTGCCAGCAGCCAAGGGACAGGGGGAGAGGACACTGAAGCTTTATTT. Protein: CASSQGTGGEDTEALF. V gene TRBV14 combines with J gene TRBJ1-1; 10 bases are shared with TRBD1. Germline V gene sequence: CDR1 SGHDN, CDR2 FVKESK. The CDR3 is 16 amino acids.

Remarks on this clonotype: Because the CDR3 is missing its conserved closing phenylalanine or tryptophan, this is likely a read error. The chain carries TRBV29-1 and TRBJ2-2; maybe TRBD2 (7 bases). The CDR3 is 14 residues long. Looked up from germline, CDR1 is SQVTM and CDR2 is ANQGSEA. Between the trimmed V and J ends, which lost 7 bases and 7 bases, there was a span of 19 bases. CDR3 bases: TGCAGCGCCGCTCGGGGGGCTGGCCACGGGGAGCTGTTTTCT. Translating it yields CSAARGAGHGELFS.

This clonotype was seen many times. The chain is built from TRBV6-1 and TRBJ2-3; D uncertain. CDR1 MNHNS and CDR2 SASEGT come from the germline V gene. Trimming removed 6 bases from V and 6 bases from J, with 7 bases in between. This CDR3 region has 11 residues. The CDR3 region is CASRDPDTQYF. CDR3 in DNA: TGTGCCAGCAGGGACCCCGATACGCAGTATTTT.

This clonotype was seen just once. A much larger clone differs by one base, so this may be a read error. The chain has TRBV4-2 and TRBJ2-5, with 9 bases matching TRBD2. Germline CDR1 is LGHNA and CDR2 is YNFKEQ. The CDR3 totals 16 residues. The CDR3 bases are TGTGCCATCAGCCAAGTAGGTACGACTAGCGGAGAGACCCAGTACTTC. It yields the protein CAISQVGTTSGETQYF.

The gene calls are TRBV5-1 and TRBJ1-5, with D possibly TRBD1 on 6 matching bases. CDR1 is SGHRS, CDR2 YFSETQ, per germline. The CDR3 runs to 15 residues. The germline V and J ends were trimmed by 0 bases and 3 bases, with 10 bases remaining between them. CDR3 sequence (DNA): TGCGCCAGCAGCTTGGAAGGGGGTGACAATCAGCCCCAGCATTTT. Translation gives CASSLEGGDNQPQHF.

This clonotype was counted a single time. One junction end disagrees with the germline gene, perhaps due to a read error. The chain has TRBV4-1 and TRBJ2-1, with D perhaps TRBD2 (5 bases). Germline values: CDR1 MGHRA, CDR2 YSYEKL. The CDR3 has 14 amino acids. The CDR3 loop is CASRQDTSEGEQFF. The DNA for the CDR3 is TGCGCCAGCAGGCAAGATACTAGTGAGGGTGAGCAGTTCTTC.

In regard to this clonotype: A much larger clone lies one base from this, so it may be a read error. CDR3 sequence (DNA): TGTGCCATCAGAAACCTAGCGGGAGGAGAGACCCAGTACTTC. Protein: CAIRNLAGGETQYF. The V and J genes are TRBV28 and TRBJ2-5, with TRBD2 identical over 11 bases. Germline-derived CDR1 and CDR2 are MDHEN and SYDVKM. J was trimmed by 4 bases and V by 10 bases; bases with no gene match: 8. CDR3 length: 14 residues.